Each of the 17 T cell receptor beta chains below was sequenced from the same sample in a study of T cell repertoires in cytomegalovirus infection. Via MiXCR, TCRdb re-called the reads, giving one row per CDR3 protein. The sample carries 400,000 or so distinct CDR3 sequences, roughly 20% recorded once. The sample consisted of PBMCs. These receptors came from a human donor in good health (CMV status not recorded). Some clones in this sample may be carry-over from other donors' samples.

This clonotype was recorded many times. The chain couples TRBV28 to TRBJ2-7; the D is unclear. CDR3 length: 11 residues. Trimming left V 8 bases short and J 6 bases short, with 11 bases between. Germline V CDR1 and CDR2: MDHEN, SYDVKM. The CDR3 DNA follows: TGTGCCAGCGAGGATTCGGGCGAGCAGTACTTC. Translating it yields CASEDSGEQYF.

This clonotype showed up just a few times. The chain couples TRBV12-3 or TRBV12-4 to TRBJ2-1, with D unresolved. V gave up 2 bases and J gave up 5 bases, with 7 bases separating them. CDR3 length equals 13 residues. The CDR3 DNA reads as TGTGCCAGCAGTTTACGAGGCGACAATGAGCAGTTCTTC. It is translated as CASSLRGDNEQFF.

The chain uses TRBV2 and TRBJ2-7, with D maybe TRBD2 (5 bases). The germline gives CDR1 SNHLY, CDR2 FYNNEI. CDR3 length: 14 amino acids. Trimming removed 5 bases from V and 5 bases from J, with 16 bases in between. The DNA of the CDR3 is TGTGCCAGCAGTCTACACCTAGCTTTGAACGAGCAGTACTTC. It translates to CASSLHLALNEQYF. Drawing the rest from reference TRBV2 and TRBJ2-7, the complete variable domain is EPEVTQTPSHQVTQMGQEVILRCVPISNHLYFYWYRQILGQKVEFLVSFYNNEISEKSEIFDDQFSVERPDGSNFTLKIRSTKLEDSAMYFCASSLHLALNEQYFGPGTRLTVT.

This clonotype was found a few times. This rearrangement joins TRBV11-2 to TRBJ1-1, with D possibly being TRBD1 (5 bases). V lost 9 bases, J lost 8 bases, and 19 bases lay in between. The germline CDR1 and CDR2 sequences are SGHAT and FQNNGV. The CDR3 loop spans 13 amino acids. The CDR3 sequence is CASSSRPRGEAFF. The CDR3 DNA sequence: TGTGCCAGTTCATCCCGGCCACGGGGCGAAGCTTTCTTT.

There are many counts of this clonotype. The chain recombines TRBV7-2 with TRBJ1-2, with D possibly being TRBD1 (5 bases). The ends were cut back, 8 bases at V and 5 bases at J, with 12 bases in the middle. The germline CDR1 and CDR2 sequences are SGHTA and FQGNSA. The CDR3 extends over 12 amino acids. The CDR3: CASGPDNYGYTF. CDR3 sequence (DNA): TGTGCCAGCGGGCCGGACAATTATGGCTACACCTTC.

This clonotype was observed a handful of times. The rearrangement joins TRBV7-4 to TRBJ2-3; D gene uncertain. Per germline, CDR1 SGHVT and CDR2 SQSDAQ. V lost 6 bases, J lost 0 bases, and 16 bases lay in between. The CDR3 has 16 amino acids. CDR3 sequence (DNA): TGTGCCAGCAGACCTCAGACTGGGATCAGCACAGATACGCAGTATTTT. Protein: CASRPQTGISTDTQYF. Full variable domain (remainder filled in from reference TRBV7-4 and TRBJ2-3): GAGVSQSPRYKVAKRGRDVALRCDSISGHVTLYWYRQTLGQGSEVLTYSQSDAQRDKSGRPSGRFSAERPERSVSTLKIQRTEQGDSAVYLCASRPQTGISTDTQYFGPGTRLTVL.

This clonotype occurred many times. This chain joins TRBV19 and TRBJ1-2, with D tentatively TRBD1 (6 bases). The V gene lost 3 bases and the J gene lost 5 bases, with 13 bases spanning the gap. The germline gives CDR1 LNHDA, CDR2 SQIVND (reference sequence). This CDR3 contains 14 residues. The CDR3 region is CASSITGPEYGYTF. The CDR3 nucleotides are TGTGCCAGTAGTATTACAGGGCCGGAATATGGCTACACCTTC. The full variable domain, rest sourced from reference TRBV19 and TRBJ1-2, is DGGITQSPKYLFRKEGQNVTLSCEQNLNHDAMYWYRQDPGQGLRLIYYSQIVNDFQKGDIAEGYSVSREKKESFPLTVTSAQKNPTAFYLCASSITGPEYGYTFGSGTRLTVV.

With regard to this clonotype: A read error may be the cause here, since a much bigger clone is one base away. The chain is built from TRBV7-2 and TRBJ2-3; no definite D call. Germline assignment: CDR1 SGHTA and CDR2 FQGNSA. CDR3 size: 14 residues. The DNA for the CDR3 is TGTGCCAGAAGCTTAGACGGGCGCACAGATACGCAGTATTTT. It encodes CARSLDGRTDTQYF.

The sample holds many counts of this clonotype. The V call is TRBV7-2, the J call TRBJ2-3; D ambiguous. Germline V gene sequence: CDR1 SGHTA, CDR2 FQGNSA. Trimming shortened V by 5 bases and J by 4 bases, and 13 bases separated the two germline ends. The CDR3 has 14 residues. The CDR3 spells CASSLTPRPDTQYF. The CDR3 DNA is TGTGCCAGCAGCCTAACGCCTCGCCCAGATACGCAGTATTTT.

This clonotype has more than one count but fewer than ten. The V and J genes are TRBV18 and TRBJ1-5; D unclear. Germline CDR1 and CDR2: KGHSH and LQKENI. V lost 2 bases and J 3 bases, leaving 8 bases between the germline ends. The CDR3 length is 14 residues. CDR3 coding DNA: TGTGCCAGCTCACCAGACACGGACAATCAGCCCCAGCATTTT. Protein: CASSPDTDNQPQHF.

This clonotype was picked up many times. V is TRBV7-8 and J is TRBJ1-6, with D perhaps TRBD1 (5 bases). The V end was cut by 5 bases, the J end by 13 bases, with 21 bases between. This CDR3 is 15 amino acids long. Germline V lookup: CDR1 SGHVS, CDR2 FQNEAQ. The CDR3 DNA sequence: TGTGCCAGCAGCCCCAGGCCGGGGCAGGGTCTTCCCCTCCACTTT. This sequence encodes CASSPRPGQGLPLHF. Variable domain in full (rest from reference TRBV7-8 and TRBJ1-6): GAGVSQSPRYKVAKRGQDVALRCDPISGHVSLFWYQQALGQGPEFLTYFQNEAQLDKSGLPSDRFFAERPEGSVSTLKIQRTQQEDSAVYLCASSPRPGQGLPLHFGNGTRLTVT.

The genes are TRBV12-3 or TRBV12-4 and TRBJ2-1, with D tentatively TRBD1 or TRBD2 (6 bases each). The V and J ends lost 5 bases and 7 bases respectively, with 15 bases between them. CDR3 size: 14 residues. CDR3 amino acids: CASSAEGGWNEQFF. DNA of the CDR3: TGTGCCAGCAGTGCGGAGGGGGGCTGGAATGAGCAGTTCTTC.

The table lists this clonotype with many counts. The rearrangement joins TRBV7-2 to TRBJ2-3; 8 bases are a match to TRBD2. Germline CDR1 is SGHTA and CDR2 is FQGNSA. The CDR3 extends over 18 amino acids. Germline trimming cut 4 bases from V and 0 bases from J; bases unmatched to any gene: 12. The CDR3 DNA is TGTGCCAGCAGCTCCTCCGGGACTAGGGGTCCGAGCACAGATACGCAGTATTTT. It yields the protein CASSSSGTRGPSTDTQYF.

The chain uses TRBV6-2 or TRBV6-3 and TRBJ2-5, with D possibly TRBD2 on 5 matching bases. The CDR3 contains 16 residues. Looked up from germline, CDR1 is MNHEY and CDR2 is SVGEGT. V shed 2 bases and J shed 5 bases, with 18 bases lying between them. The CDR3 DNA reads TGTGCCAGCAGTTACCCCGCCCGGAGGAATGAGGAGACCCAGTACTTC. Protein: CASSYPARRNEETQYF.

The chain employs TRBV11-2 and TRBJ2-7, with TRBD1 matching 7 bases. The CDR3 consists of 15 residues. The germline V gene encodes CDR1 SGHAT and CDR2 FQNNGV. V shed 1 base and J 2 bases; nucleotides not matched to a gene: 5. CDR3 sequence: CASSLGWDRAYEQYF. CDR3 coding DNA: TGTGCCAGCAGCTTAGGATGGGACAGAGCCTACGAGCAGTACTTC. The complete variable domain, with remaining parts taken from reference TRBV11-2 and TRBJ2-7, reads EAGVAQSPRYKIIEKRQSVAFWCNPISGHATLYWYQQILGQGPKLLIQFQNNGVVDDSQLPKDRFSAERLKGVDSTLKIQPAKLEDSAVYLCASSLGWDRAYEQYFGPGTRLTVT.

This sequence joins TRBV20-1 and TRBJ2-1; 11 bases line up with TRBD2. The CDR3 has 24 amino acids. V shed 4 bases, J shed 0 bases, and the junction held 29 bases outside the gene matches. Germline V gene sequence: CDR1 DFQATT, CDR2 SNEGSKA (reference sequence). The CDR3 nucleotides read TGCAGTGCTAAAATAGCCGGAGGGCTAGCGGGGGGACAACAATCAACGGGCTCCTACAATGAGCAGTTCTTC. Translation gives CSAKIAGGLAGGQQSTGSYNEQFF.

There are many counts of this clonotype. The chain is built from TRBV7-2 and TRBJ1-5; D gene unclear. The CDR3 runs to 12 residues. CDR1 and CDR2 from the germline V gene are SGHTA and FQGNSA. V was pared by 5 bases and J by 9 bases, with 11 bases between. This CDR3 reads CASSQAGGPQHF. CDR3 bases: TGTGCCAGCAGCCAGGCCGGCGGGCCCCAGCATTTT. Full variable domain (missing parts from reference TRBV7-2 and TRBJ1-5): GAGVSQSPSNKVTEKGKDVELRCDPISGHTALYWYRQSLGQGLEFLIYFQGNSAPDKSGLPSDRFSAERTGGSVSTLTIQRTQQEDSAVYLCASSQAGGPQHFGDGTRLSIL.